One and the same sample provided the 14 T cell receptor beta chains below, sequenced in a study of post-analysis software for immune sequencing data. Findings and limits, study-wide: The study found TRBV5-6, TRBV5-1 and TRBV20-1 among a few TRBV segments more frequent in patients than controls.

Prepared TCR beta cDNA libraries contained unique molecular identifiers. TCRdb used MiXCR to reprocess the PCR reads, holding one entry per CDR3 protein. Of about 620,000 distinct CDR3 sequences listed, around 44% are singletons. These receptors' antigens are unknown. Sequenced sample: blood. The source is a girl aged 5 to 17 with multiple sclerosis.

The chain combines TRBV4-1 with TRBJ2-5, with D unclear. Germline values: CDR1 MGHRA, CDR2 YSYEKL. The CDR3 has 16 amino acids. Trimming pared 3 bases from V and 5 bases from J, leaving 19 bases between. CDR3 bases: TGCGCCAGCAGCCACTTAGGAGAAGGCCCTAAGGAGACCCAGTACTTC. This codes for CASSHLGEGPKETQYF.

The V and J genes are TRBV3-1 and TRBJ2-3; 8 bases map to TRBD2. The CDR3 covers 17 residues. J gave up 1 base and V 0 bases, and 6 bases lay outside the gene matches. From germline, CDR1 is LGHDT and CDR2 YNNKEL (reference sequence). CDR3 sequence (DNA): TGTGCCAGCAGCCAAGATCCGGGGGGGTCCGGCACAGATACGCAGTATTTT. This encodes CASSQDPGGSGTDTQYF.

This clonotype was seen just once. The CDR3 region has the DNA TGTGCCAGCAGTTACGGTTTCGGGGGGCTGGCTAGCGGCTACACCTTC. It translates to CASSYGFGGLASGYTF. The chain links TRBV6-5 to TRBJ1-2; D possibly corresponds to TRBD1 (6 bases). CDR3 length: 16 residues. Germline V CDR1 and CDR2: MNHEY, SVGAGI. Between the trimmed V and J ends, which lost 2 bases and 8 bases, there was a span of 21 bases.

This clonotype was seen only a few times. The J gene is TRBJ1-2, the V gene TRBV15; D not certain. Per germline, CDR1 LNHNV and CDR2 YYDKDF (reference sequence). The CDR3 consists of 16 residues. Trimming stripped 0 bases from V and 8 bases from J, with 19 bases between. CDR3 in amino acids: CATSRDPGSGFGGYTF. CDR3 nucleotide sequence: TGTGCCACCAGCAGAGATCCTGGGAGCGGCTTTGGGGGCTACACCTTC.

Details on this clonotype: A junction end diverges from the germline sequence, so it may reflect a read error. V usage is TRBV4-1 and J usage is TRBJ2-7, with TRBD1 matching over 8 bases. The CDR3 totals 15 residues. CDR1 MGHRA and CDR2 YSYEKL come from the germline V gene. The CDR3 here is CASSRGTGGSYEQNF. CDR3 sequence (DNA): TGCGCCAGCAGCCGAGGGACAGGAGGTTCCTACGAGCAGAACTTC.

This clonotype was observed a handful of times. The genes are TRBV6-6 and TRBJ2-4; 9 positions agree with TRBD1. V dropped 4 bases and J dropped 3; count of bases not matched to a gene: 10. In germline, CDR1 is MNHNY, CDR2 SVGAGI (reference sequence). The CDR3 has 17 amino acids. This CDR3 reads CASSSKQGAVGKNIQYF. The DNA for the CDR3 is TGTGCCAGCAGTTCTAAACAGGGGGCGGTCGGCAAAAACATTCAGTACTTC.

This rearrangement joins TRBV12-3 or TRBV12-4 to TRBJ2-1; D is possibly TRBD1 or TRBD2 (6 bases each). The ends were cut back, 1 base at V and 6 bases at J, with 13 bases in the middle. This CDR3 comprises 15 residues. In nucleotides, the CDR3 is TGTGCCAGCAGTTTAGACAGGGAGGCGACCAATGAGCAGTTCTTC. Translation gives CASSLDREATNEQFF.

The chain recombines TRBV20-1 with TRBJ1-4; perhaps TRBD1 as D (5 bases). The germline V gene has CDR1 DFQATT and CDR2 SNEGSKA (reference sequence). The CDR3 runs to 15 residues. Trimming cost V 5 bases and J 6 bases, with 19 bases left between them. The CDR3: CSASAPGPRDEKLFF. In DNA form, the CDR3 reads TGCAGTGCTTCCGCTCCAGGGCCCAGGGATGAAAAACTGTTTTTT.

The CDR3 coding sequence is TGTGCCAGCAGCCTAGGCCCAGCAATAAAAGCTTTCTTT. Its translation is CASSLGPAIKAFF. The chain uses TRBV12-3 or TRBV12-4 and TRBJ1-1; D uncertain. The ends were cut back, 6 bases at V and 9 bases at J, with 17 bases in the middle. There are 13 residues in the CDR3.

The chain combines TRBV12-3 or TRBV12-4 with TRBJ2-3; D is perhaps TRBD1 (5 bases). The length of the CDR3 is 13 residues. Trimming took 7 bases from V and 3 from J, leaving 11 bases between them. Here the CDR3 reads CASNADRTDTQYF. CDR3 coding DNA: TGTGCCAGCAACGCCGACAGAACAGATACGCAGTATTTT.

This clonotype appeared a few times. The chain links TRBV25-1 to TRBJ2-7, with TRBD1 matching 7 bases. This CDR3 is built from 16 residues. The germline CDR1 and CDR2 sequences are MGHDK and SYGVNS. Trimming took 7 bases from V and 2 from J; bases not matched to a gene: 14. CDR3 DNA sequence: TGTGCCAGCATAACGACGCATCGGGACAGCGCCTACGAGCAGTACTTC. Its translation is CASITTHRDSAYEQYF.

V gene TRBV10-3 combines with J gene TRBJ1-2; no clear D. Looked up from germline, CDR1 is ENHRY and CDR2 is SYGVKD. V lost 4 bases to trimming and J lost 3 bases, with 12 bases between them. The CDR3 loop spans 14 amino acids. CDR3 sequence: CAISGSGMDYGYTF. CDR3 sequence (DNA): TGTGCCATCAGTGGGTCAGGCATGGACTATGGCTACACCTTC.

The V gene is TRBV5-1, the J gene TRBJ2-7, with D maybe TRBD2 (5 bases). From germline, CDR1 is SGHRS and CDR2 YFSETQ. This CDR3 comprises 16 residues. Trimming shortened V by 3 bases and J by 5 bases, and 21 bases separated the two germline ends. CDR3 coding DNA: TGCGCCAGCAGCTCGGGTATGGGCCGTGAGAGGGACGAGCAGTACTTC. It specifies CASSSGMGRERDEQYF. The complete variable domain, with remaining parts taken from reference TRBV5-1 and TRBJ2-7, reads KAGVTQTPRYLIKTRGQQVTLSCSPISGHRSVSWYQQTPGQGLQFLFEYFSETQRNKGNFPGRFSGRQFSNSRSEMNVSTLELGDSALYLCASSSGMGRERDEQYFGPGTRLTVT.

This rearrangement joins TRBV10-1 to TRBJ2-4, with D possibly being TRBD2 (6 bases). The tail of the sequence fits TRBJ2-7 better, so the J call may be wrong. CDR1 is WNHNN and CDR2 is SYGVQD in the germline V gene (reference sequence). The length of the CDR3 is 15 residues. CDR3 coding DNA: TGCGCCAGCAGTGAGTCTGGGGCCGGGGGCTACGAGCAGTACTTC. Translated: CASSESGAGGYEQYF.